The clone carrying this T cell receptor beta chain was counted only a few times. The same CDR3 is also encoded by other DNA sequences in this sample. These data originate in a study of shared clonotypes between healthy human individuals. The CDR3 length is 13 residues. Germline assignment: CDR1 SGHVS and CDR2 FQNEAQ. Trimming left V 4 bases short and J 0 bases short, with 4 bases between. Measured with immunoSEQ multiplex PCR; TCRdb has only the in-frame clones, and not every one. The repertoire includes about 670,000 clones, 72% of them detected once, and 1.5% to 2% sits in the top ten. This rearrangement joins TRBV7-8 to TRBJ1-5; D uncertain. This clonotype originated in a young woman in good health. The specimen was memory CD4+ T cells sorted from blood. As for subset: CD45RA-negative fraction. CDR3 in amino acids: CASSSYSNQPQHF. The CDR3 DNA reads TGTGCCAGCAGCTCTTATAGCAATCAGCCCCAGCATTTT. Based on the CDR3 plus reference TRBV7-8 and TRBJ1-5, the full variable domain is GAGVSQSPRYKVAKRGQDVALRCDPISGHVSLFWYQQALGQGPEFLTYFQNEAQLDKSGLPSDRFFAERPEGSVSTLKIQRTQQEDSAVYLCASSSYSNQPQHFGDGTRLSIL.